This TCR beta chain was sequenced in a study of blood T cell repertoires in COVID-19. About the study: There were acute and convalescent COVID-19 samples, and they came from the United States, Italy and Spain.

Clones were sequenced by immunoSEQ multiplex PCR, and TCRdb holds only the in-frame ones, with some missing. Of roughly 200,000 clones listed, over 75% are singletons. V dropped 5 bases and J dropped 0 bases, with 11 bases sitting between them. Germline V gene sequence: CDR1 MNHEY, CDR2 SMNVEV (reference sequence). The CDR3 consists of 15 residues. The sequence came from a man aged 80 or over with acute or convalescent COVID-19. The sequencing sample was made of peripheral blood. The V and J genes are TRBV27 and TRBJ2-1, with D possibly being TRBD2 (5 bases). The CDR3 DNA reads TGTGCCAGCAGTGTAACTAGAGGCTCCTACAATGAGCAGTTCTTC. Translation gives CASSVTRGSYNEQFF.